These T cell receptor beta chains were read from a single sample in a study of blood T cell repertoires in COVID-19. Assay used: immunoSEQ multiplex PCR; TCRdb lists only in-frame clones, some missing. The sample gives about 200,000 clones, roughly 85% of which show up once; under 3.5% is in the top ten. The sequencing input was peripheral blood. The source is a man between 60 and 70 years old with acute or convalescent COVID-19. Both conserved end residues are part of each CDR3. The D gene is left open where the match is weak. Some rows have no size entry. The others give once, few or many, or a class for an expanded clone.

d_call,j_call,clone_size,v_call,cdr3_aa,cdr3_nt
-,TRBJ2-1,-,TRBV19,CASSMVGGWTGNRGEQFF,TGTGCCAGTAGTATGGTGGGAGGCTGGACAGGAAATAGGGGTGAGCAGTTCTTC
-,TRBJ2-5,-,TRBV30,CAWRMVLGETQYF,TGTGCCTGGAGAATGGTGCTCGGAGAGACCCAGTACTTC
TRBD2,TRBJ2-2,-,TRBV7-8,CASSPSREGRAGELFF,TGTGCCAGCAGCCCCTCGCGGGAGGGCCGGGCCGGGGAGCTGTTTTTT
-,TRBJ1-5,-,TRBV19,CASSREINQPQHF,TGTGCCAGTAGTCGAGAAATCAATCAGCCCCAGCATTTT
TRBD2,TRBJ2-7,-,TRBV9,CASSVGGGEGYEQYF,TGTGCCAGCAGCGTAGGCGGGGGAGAAGGCTACGAGCAGTACTTC
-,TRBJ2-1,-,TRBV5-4,CASSPPTAYNEQFF,TGTGCCAGCAGCCCACCGACAGCCTACAATGAGCAGTTCTTC
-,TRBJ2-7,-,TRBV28,CASGGLGIASEQYF,TGTGCCAGCGGGGGACTCGGGATTGCCTCCGAGCAGTACTTC
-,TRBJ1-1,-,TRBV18,CASSLSAGDTEAFF,TGTGCCAGCTCCCTAAGTGCGGGAGACACTGAAGCTTTCTTT
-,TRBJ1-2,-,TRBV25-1,CASSSHREGYTF,TGTGCCAGCAGTTCCCACAGGGAGGGCTACACCTTC
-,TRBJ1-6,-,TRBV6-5,CASRRSGDSPLHF,TGTGCCAGCCGTAGATCGGGGGATTCACCCCTCCACTTT
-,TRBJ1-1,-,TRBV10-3,CAITPEVHTEAFF,TGTGCCATCACCCCTGAGGTGCACACTGAAGCTTTCTTT
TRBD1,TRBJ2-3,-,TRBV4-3,CASSQGTGGGTDTQYF,TGCGCCAGCAGCCAAGGGACAGGGGGCGGCACAGATACGCAGTATTTT
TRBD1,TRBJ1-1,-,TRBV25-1,CASRGTGKNTEAFF,TGTGCCAGCAGAGGGACAGGGAAGAACACTGAAGCTTTCTTT
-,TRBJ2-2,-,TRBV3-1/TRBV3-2,CASSQPLATNTGELFF,TGTGCCAGCAGCCAGCCCCTAGCAACGAACACCGGGGAGCTGTTTTTT
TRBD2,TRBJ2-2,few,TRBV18,CASSPFGTSGGTGELFF,TGTGCCAGCTCACCGTTCGGGACTAGCGGCGGGACCGGGGAGCTGTTTTTT
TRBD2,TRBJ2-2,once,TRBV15,CATSRELAGGGTGELFF,TGTGCCACCAGCAGAGAACTAGCGGGAGGGGGTACCGGGGAGCTGTTTTTT
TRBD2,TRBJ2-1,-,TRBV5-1,CASSIGTSGRRTNEQFF,TGCGCCAGCAGCATCGGGACTAGCGGGAGGCGAACTAATGAGCAGTTCTTC
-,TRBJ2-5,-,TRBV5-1,CASSLGVWRDGETQYF,TGCGCCAGCAGCTTGGGAGTCTGGAGGGACGGGGAGACCCAGTACTTC
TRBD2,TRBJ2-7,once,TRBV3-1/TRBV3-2,CASSLKGASGSYEQYF,TGTGCCAGCAGCCTGAAAGGAGCTAGCGGGAGCTACGAGCAGTACTTC
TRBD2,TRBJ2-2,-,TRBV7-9,CASRGLAGVGTGELFF,TGTGCCAGCAGGGGACTAGCGGGAGTCGGAACCGGGGAGCTGTTTTTT
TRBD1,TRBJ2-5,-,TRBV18,CASSPGTGGAGTQYF,TGTGCCAGCTCACCCGGGACAGGGGGCGCGGGGACCCAGTACTTC
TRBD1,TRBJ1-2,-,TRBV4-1,CASSLRQGSNYGYTF,TGCGCCAGCAGCCTCCGACAGGGATCCAACTATGGCTACACCTTC
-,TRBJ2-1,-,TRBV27,CASSQREYNEQFF,TGTGCCAGCAGTCAACGGGAATACAATGAGCAGTTCTTC
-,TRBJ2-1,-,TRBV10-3,CAISSDNEQFF,TGTGCCATCAGTTCCGACAATGAGCAGTTCTTC
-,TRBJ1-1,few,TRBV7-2,CASSLDVGSNTEAFF,TGTGCCAGCAGCTTAGATGTAGGGAGTAACACTGAAGCTTTCTTT
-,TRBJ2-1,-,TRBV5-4,CASSLGGPSSYNEQFF,TGTGCCAGCAGCTTGGGCGGGCCCAGCTCCTACAATGAGCAGTTCTTC
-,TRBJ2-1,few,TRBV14,CATQSSGVYNEQFF,TGTGCCACCCAAAGTAGCGGAGTCTACAATGAGCAGTTCTTC
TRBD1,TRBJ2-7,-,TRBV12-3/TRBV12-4,CASSQTGVGEQYF,TGTGCCAGCAGCCAGACAGGGGTTGGGGAGCAGTACTTC
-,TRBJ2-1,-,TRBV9,CASSPIAGADNEQFF,TGTGCCAGCAGCCCAATAGCAGGGGCCGATAATGAGCAGTTCTTC
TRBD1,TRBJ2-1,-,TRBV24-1,CATSSTGGASYNEQFF,TGTGCCACCAGCTCCACAGGGGGAGCATCCTACAATGAGCAGTTCTTC
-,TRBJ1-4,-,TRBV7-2,CASSSGDSYNEKLFF,TGTGCCAGCAGCTCCGGTGACAGCTATAATGAAAAACTGTTTTTT
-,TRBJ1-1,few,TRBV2,CASRTTGEAFF,TGTGCCAGCAGGACCACAGGTGAAGCTTTCTTT
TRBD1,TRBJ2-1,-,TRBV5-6,CASRRGLNEQFF,TGTGCCAGCAGGAGGGGGCTTAATGAGCAGTTCTTC
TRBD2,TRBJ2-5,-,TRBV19,CASRTSGQETQYF,TGTGCCAGTAGGACTAGCGGACAAGAGACCCAGTACTTC
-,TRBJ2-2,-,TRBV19,CASSITGYLFF,TGTGCCAGTAGTATAACAGGGTACCTGTTTTTT
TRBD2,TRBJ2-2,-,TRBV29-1,CSVVRAGVSTGELFF,TGCAGCGTTGTTCGGGCGGGAGTGAGTACCGGGGAGCTGTTTTTT
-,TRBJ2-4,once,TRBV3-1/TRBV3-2,CASSPSGVLAKNIQYF,TGTGCCAGCAGCCCCTCTGGAGTCCTAGCCAAAAACATTCAGTACTTC
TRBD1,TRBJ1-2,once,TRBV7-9,CASSPDRVGYGYTF,TGTGCCAGCAGCCCGGACAGGGTCGGCTATGGCTACACCTTC
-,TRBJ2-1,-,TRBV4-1,CASSPPARGIHNEQFF,TGCGCCAGCAGCCCCCCGGCGCGGGGTATACACAATGAGCAGTTCTTC
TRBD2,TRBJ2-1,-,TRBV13,CASSFTSGSFDEQFF,TGTGCCAGCAGCTTTACTAGCGGGAGTTTCGATGAGCAGTTCTTC
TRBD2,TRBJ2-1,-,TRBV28,CASRPTSGREYNEQFF,TGTGCCAGCAGGCCGACTAGCGGGAGGGAGTACAATGAGCAGTTCTTC
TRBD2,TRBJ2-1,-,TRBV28,CASSLFTSGVNEQFF,TGTGCCAGCAGTTTATTTACTAGCGGGGTTAATGAGCAGTTCTTC
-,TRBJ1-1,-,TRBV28,CASSFTRYREPNTEAFF,TGTGCCAGCAGTTTTACACGATACAGGGAACCCAACACTGAAGCTTTCTTT
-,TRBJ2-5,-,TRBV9,CASSVAPGPSETQYF,TGTGCCAGCAGCGTAGCCCCAGGTCCCTCGGAGACCCAGTACTTC
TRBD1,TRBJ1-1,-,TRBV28,CASSLADRETEAFF,TGTGCCAGCAGTTTAGCGGACAGGGAGACTGAAGCTTTCTTT
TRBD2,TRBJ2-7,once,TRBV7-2,CASSLDSGRFAEQYF,TGTGCCAGCAGCTTAGATAGCGGGAGATTTGCGGAGCAGTACTTC
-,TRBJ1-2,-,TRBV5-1,CASSLLGSGGYTF,TGCGCCAGCAGCTTGCTTGGTTCCGGTGGCTACACCTTC
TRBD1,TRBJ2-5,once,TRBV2,CASSGTGRTQYF,TGTGCCAGCAGCGGGACAGGGAGGACCCAGTACTTC
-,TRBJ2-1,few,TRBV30,CAWSVNRGIEQFF,TGTGCCTGGAGTGTAAATCGAGGGATTGAGCAGTTCTTC
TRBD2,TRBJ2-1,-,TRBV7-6,CASSSEIGTSGYNEQFF,TGTGCCAGCAGCTCGGAAATCGGGACTAGCGGATACAATGAGCAGTTCTTC
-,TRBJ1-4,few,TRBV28,CASSPGGVGANEKLFF,TGTGCCAGCAGCCCCGGGGGGGTGGGAGCTAATGAAAAACTGTTTTTT
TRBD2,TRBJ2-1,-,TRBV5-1,CASSATSGTSGNEQFF,TGCGCCAGCAGCGCAACATCCGGGACTAGCGGAAATGAGCAGTTCTTC
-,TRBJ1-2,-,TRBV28,CASSFPGLYGYTF,TGTGCCAGCAGTTTCCCGGGTCTCTATGGCTACACCTTC
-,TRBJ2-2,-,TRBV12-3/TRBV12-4,CASSFRNTGELFF,TGTGCCAGCAGTTTTCGGAACACCGGGGAGCTGTTTTTT
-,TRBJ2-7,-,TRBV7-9,CASSLLVSYEQYF,TGTGCCAGCAGCTTACTAGTAAGCTACGAGCAGTACTTC